A selection of T cell receptor beta chains follows, all from one sample in a study of T cells after posttransplantation cyclophosphamide. Here immunoSEQ multiplex PCR was the method, and the copy in TCRdb shows in-frame clones only, minus some. The data hold 30,000 to 40,000 clones, with about 90% observed a single time. The sample comprised PBMCs. These receptors came from a woman aged 40 to 50 with a blood cancer, CMV-positive, and with a related stem cell donor. Each CDR3 is given with its conserved first and last residue. The order of the fields is J gene, D gene, clone size, V gene, CDR3 length, CDR3 DNA, CDR3 protein. A D gene is named only where the DNA matches it firmly. Expanded clones are given a class, and other clones once, few, many or no size at all.

TRBJ2-5 - - TRBV29-1 12 TGCAGCGTTGAGTCAGGTGGAGGGACCCAGTACTTC CSVESGGGTQYF
TRBJ2-5 TRBD2 - TRBV5-1 16 TGCGCCAGCAGCTTGGGTGGAGCGGGGGGACAAGAGACCCAGTACTTC CASSLGGAGGQETQYF
TRBJ1-2 TRBD1 - TRBV23-1 16 TGCGCCAGCAGTAATTATTCCCCAGGGGGCAGGTATGGCTACACCTTC CASSNYSPGGRYGYTF
TRBJ2-7 TRBD1 - TRBV25-1 13 TGTGCCAGCAGTGCCGGGACAGCCTACGAGCAGTACTTC CASSAGTAYEQYF
TRBJ2-1 - - TRBV13 17 TGTGCCAGCAGTCCAGGGCGTGGGGAGGGGGTTTACAATGAGCAGTTCTTC CASSPGRGEGVYNEQFF
TRBJ2-5 TRBD1 once TRBV5-4 12 TGTGCCAGCAGACAGGGGTTGGAGACCCAGTACTTC CASRQGLETQYF
TRBJ2-3 TRBD2 - TRBV5-1 16 TGCGCCAGCAGCATGTTAGCGGGGGGTCGCACAGATACGCAGTATTTT CASSMLAGGRTDTQYF
TRBJ1-6 TRBD1 - TRBV5-6 14 TGTGCCAGCAGCTTAGGGGACAGCGTTTCACCCCTCCACTTT CASSLGDSVSPLHF
TRBJ1-4 - - TRBV13 16 TGTGCCAGCAGCTTAGGACCTGGCGGCCTAAATGAAAAACTGTTTTTT CASSLGPGGLNEKLFF
TRBJ2-2 TRBD2 - TRBV7-2 16 TGTGCCAGCAGCTCCAGACTAGCGCAAAACACCGGGGAGCTGTTTTTT CASSSRLAQNTGELFF
TRBJ2-1 - - TRBV6-1 12 TGTGCCAGCAGTGAAGCCCACAGTGAGCAGTTCTTC CASSEAHSEQFF
TRBJ1-2 - - TRBV22-1 14 TGTCCTGGGAGCGGACCTACAGGGAACTATGGCTACACCTTC CPGSGPTGNYGYTF
TRBJ1-1 - - TRBV5-4 14 TGTGCCAGCAGCCCCAAACAGGGAGACACTGAAGCTTTCTTT CASSPKQGDTEAFF
TRBJ1-5 - - TRBV4-1 15 TGCGCCAGCAGCCAAATACAGGGAAACAATCAGCCCCAGCATTTT CASSQIQGNNQPQHF
TRBJ2-2 TRBD1 - TRBV7-9 15 TGTGCCAGCAGCTCTCTAGGACAGGGTCCCGGGGAGCTGTTTTTT CASSSLGQGPGELFF
TRBJ1-1 - - TRBV4-3 15 TGCGCCAGCAGCCAAGAAGGAGGGGTACGAACTGAAGCTTTCTTT CASSQEGGVRTEAFF
TRBJ1-1 TRBD1 - TRBV6-1 15 TGTGCCAGCGGTAATCCGGGACAGGGGGGGAATGAAGCTTTCTTT CASGNPGQGGNEAFF
TRBJ2-5 TRBD2 - TRBV14 17 TGTGCCAGCAGCCAAGATGGATTAGCGGGGTGGCAAGAGACCCAGTACTTC CASSQDGLAGWQETQYF
TRBJ1-5 - - TRBV12-5 12 TGTGCTAGTGGTTTGTCAGATCAGCCCCAGCATTTT CASGLSDQPQHF
TRBJ2-1 - - TRBV7-8 15 TGTGCCAGCAGCTCCGACAGACTTGCAATCAATGAGCAGTTCTTC CASSSDRLAINEQFF
TRBJ1-1 - - TRBV7-6 13 TGTGCCAGCAGCCCCTTCAGGGAAACTGAAGCTTTCTTT CASSPFRETEAFF
TRBJ2-1 TRBD1 - TRBV4-3 16 TGCGCCAGCAGCCAAGTCAGGACAGGGGTACGCAATGAGCAGTTCTTC CASSQVRTGVRNEQFF
TRBJ1-6 TRBD1 - TRBV6-5 16 TGTGCCAGCAGTTACGAGAGGCAGGGGGCACGGTCACCCCTCCACTTT CASSYERQGARSPLHF
TRBJ1-1 TRBD1 - TRBV18 13 TGTGCCAGCTCACCGGACAGGGCGACTGAAGCTTTCTTT CASSPDRATEAFF
TRBJ1-1 - - TRBV2 13 TGTGCCAACAGGGACTTTCCGAACACTGAAGCTTTCTTT CANRDFPNTEAFF
TRBJ1-5 TRBD1 few TRBV28 13 TGTGCCAGCACCGACAGGGCTAATCAGCCCCAGCATTTT CASTDRANQPQHF